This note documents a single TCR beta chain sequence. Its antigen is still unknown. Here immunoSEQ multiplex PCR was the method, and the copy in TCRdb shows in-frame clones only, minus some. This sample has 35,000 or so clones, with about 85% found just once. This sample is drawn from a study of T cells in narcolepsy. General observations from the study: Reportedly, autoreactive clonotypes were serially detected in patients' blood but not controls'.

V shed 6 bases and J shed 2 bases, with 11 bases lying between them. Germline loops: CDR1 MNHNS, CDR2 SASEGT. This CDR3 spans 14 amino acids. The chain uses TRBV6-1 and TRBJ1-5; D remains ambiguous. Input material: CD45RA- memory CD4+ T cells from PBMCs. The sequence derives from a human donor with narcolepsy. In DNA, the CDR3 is TGTGCCAGCAGCCGGGTGGGAGGCAATCAGCCCCAGCATTTT. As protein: CASSRVGGNQPQHF.